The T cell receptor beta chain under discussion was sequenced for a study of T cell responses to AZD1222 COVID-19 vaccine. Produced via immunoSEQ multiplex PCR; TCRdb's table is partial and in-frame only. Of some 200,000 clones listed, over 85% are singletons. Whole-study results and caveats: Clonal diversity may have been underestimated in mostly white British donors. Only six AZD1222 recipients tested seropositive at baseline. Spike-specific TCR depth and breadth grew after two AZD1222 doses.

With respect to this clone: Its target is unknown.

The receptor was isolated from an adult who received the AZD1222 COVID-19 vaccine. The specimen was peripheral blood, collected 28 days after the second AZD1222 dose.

The CDR3 loop is CASAYQAGSEKLFF. CDR3 in DNA: TGTGCCAGCGCATACCAGGCTGGGTCCGAAAAACTGTTTTTT. V and J are TRBV7-2 and TRBJ1-4; D is unclear. The ends were cut back, 8 bases at V and 8 bases at J, with 18 bases in the middle. There are 14 residues in the CDR3. From germline, CDR1 is SGHTA and CDR2 FQGNSA.